The 18 T cell receptor beta chains given below trace back to one sample, sequenced in a study of human T cells and chemical hapten exposure. Stated time point: patch test 1, 2 weeks after DPC sensitization. Treatment defined: therapeutic diphenylcyclopropenone sensitization with weekly scalp DPC. TCRdb recomputed calls from the RACE reads with MiXCR, one row per CDR3 protein. In the table there are some 380,000 distinct CDR3 sequences, approximately 5% of which are singletons. This specimen was whole blood, taken in connection with sensitization to the hapten diphenylcyclopropenone (DPC). These receptors were obtained from a woman between 50 and 59 years old with alopecia areata. Some clones in this sample may be carry-over from other donors' samples.

The sample holds many counts of this clonotype. This chain connects TRBV19 to TRBJ2-7; 9 bases map to TRBD2. This CDR3 comprises 15 residues. The V and J ends lost 7 bases and 3 bases, in that order; junction bases with no gene match: 10. Germline loops: CDR1 LNHDA, CDR2 SQIVND (reference sequence). As DNA, the CDR3 is TGTGCCAGTAAGGCGCGGCGGGAGGGAAGCTACGAGCAGTACTTC. As protein: CASKARREGSYEQYF.

In its sample, this clonotype was seen many times. The rearrangement links TRBV13 to TRBJ2-2; either TRBD1 or TRBD2 may fit D (5 bases each). CDR3 length: 15 amino acids. The V gene's germline CDR1 is PRHDT and CDR2 FYEKMQ (reference sequence). Trimming stripped 7 bases from V and 1 base from J, with 13 bases between. This chain's CDR3 is CASNPGTGNTGELFF. CDR3 in DNA: TGTGCCAGCAACCCTGGGACGGGGAACACCGGGGAGCTGTTTTTT.

This clonotype was detected many times. The chain combines TRBV27 with TRBJ2-7; 13 nucleotides agree with TRBD2. V was clipped by 5 bases and J by 7 bases; unmatched bases: 8. CDR1 and CDR2 (germline): MNHEY, SMNVEV (reference sequence). CDR3 length: 15 residues. CDR3: CASSLGLAGASEQYF. CDR3 DNA: TGTGCCAGCAGTCTCGGACTAGCGGGAGCAAGTGAGCAGTACTTC.

This clonotype was detected ten times or more. The chain uses TRBV5-1 and TRBJ1-1; D possibly corresponds to TRBD1 (5 bases). The V end lost 2 bases, the J end lost 1 base, and 6 bases lay between the germline ends. CDR3 length: 13 amino acids. CDR1 and CDR2 (germline): SGHRS, YFSETQ. The CDR3 region has the DNA TGCGCCAGCAGCTTCAGGGAGAACACTGAAGCTTTCTTT. The encoded protein is CASSFRENTEAFF.

This clonotype came up many times. The chain combines TRBV6-6 with TRBJ1-1; D remains unclear. Germline values: CDR1 MNHNY, CDR2 SVGAGI (reference sequence). The CDR3 extends over 15 amino acids. The V gene lost 5 bases and the J gene lost 5 bases, with 18 bases spanning the gap. The CDR3 DNA reads as TGTGCCAGCAGTCAAACGAAGGGTGCCGGGACTGAAGCTTTCTTT. This gives the protein CASSQTKGAGTEAFF.

This chain uses TRBV30 with TRBJ1-1; a possible D gene is TRBD1 (6 bases). CDR3 length: 15 amino acids. Germline-derived CDR1 and CDR2 are GTSNPN and SVGIG (reference sequence). V was cut by 3 bases and J by 4 bases, with 18 bases left in between. The CDR3 sequence: CAWRGQGSWSTEAFF. The DNA of the CDR3 is TGTGCCTGGAGAGGGCAGGGGAGCTGGAGCACTGAAGCTTTCTTT.

In its sample, this clonotype was seen a few times. This sequence joins TRBV11-2 and TRBJ2-7; a weak D match, TRBD1 (6 bases). Germline CDR1 SGHAT, CDR2 FQNNGV. Trimming took 2 bases from V and 2 from J, leaving 10 bases between them. This CDR3 region has 14 residues. CDR3 nucleotide sequence: TGTGCCAGCAGCTTAAATAACAGGGCCTACGAGCAGTACTTC. Translated, it gives CASSLNNRAYEQYF.

The rearrangement links TRBV12-3 or TRBV12-4 to TRBJ1-3; maybe TRBD1 (5 bases). The CDR3 is 16 amino acids. V was pared by 3 bases and J by 0 bases, with 12 bases between. In nucleotides, the CDR3 is TGTGCCAGCAGTTTTTCACCGACAGACTCTGGAAACACCATATATTTT. This gives the protein CASSFSPTDSGNTIYF.

There are many counts of this clonotype. The genes are TRBV18 and TRBJ1-1; 9 bases fit TRBD1. CDR1 and CDR2 from the germline V gene are KGHSH and LQKENI. Losses at the gene ends were 2 bases for V and 5 bases for J; bases not matched to a gene: 3. The CDR3 sequence is 14 residues long. Written as DNA, the CDR3 is TGTGCCAGCTCACCAGGACAGGGGATAACTGAAGCTTTCTTT. It translates to CASSPGQGITEAFF.

In this sample, this clonotype turned up many times. The chain joins TRBV3-1 to TRBJ2-3, with D uncertain. V was clipped by 0 bases and J by 9 bases, with 10 bases between them. Germline CDR1 and CDR2: LGHDT and YNNKEL (reference sequence). The CDR3 is 13 residues long. The CDR3 loop is CASSQDSPLTQYF. For the CDR3, the DNA is TGTGCCAGCAGCCAAGACTCGCCGCTGACGCAGTATTTT.

This clonotype turned up a few times. This chain links TRBV27 with TRBJ1-6; no clear D gene. The CDR3 extends over 12 amino acids. Germline V CDR1 and CDR2: MNHEY, SMNVEV (reference sequence). Trimming took off 3 bases at V and 6 bases at J, with 3 bases between the two ends. For the CDR3, the DNA is TGTGCCAGCAGTTTTTTTAATTCACCCCTCCACTTT. Translation gives CASSFFNSPLHF.

There are many counts of this clonotype. This chain links TRBV20-1 with TRBJ2-7, with 13 nucleotides matching TRBD2. Germline CDR1 DFQATT, CDR2 SNEGSKA (reference sequence). V gave up 6 bases and J gave up 5 bases; unmatched junction bases: 7. The length of the CDR3 is 14 residues. DNA of the CDR3: TGCAGTGCGTTTAAGACTAGCGGGGGGAACGAGCAGTACTTC. It is translated as CSAFKTSGGNEQYF.

This clonotype was observed a few times. This rearrangement joins TRBV5-1 to TRBJ2-5; D uncertain. V was clipped by 2 bases and J by 1 base, with 9 bases between them. The CDR3 runs 14 residues. Germline CDR1 is SGHRS and CDR2 is YFSETQ. As DNA, the CDR3 is TGCGCCAGCAGCTTCGCCGGGCCCCAAGAGACCCAGTACTTC. It encodes CASSFAGPQETQYF.

The gene calls are TRBV10-3 and TRBJ2-3; D remains ambiguous. Trimming took off 6 bases at V and 2 bases at J, with 9 bases between the two ends. The CDR3 length is 13 residues. Germline V gives CDR1 ENHRY, CDR2 SYGVKD. The CDR3 DNA reads as TGTGCCATCAGGGATGAGGCCACAGATACGCAGTATTTT. Its translation: CAIRDEATDTQYF.

J is TRBJ1-1 and V is TRBV27; 7 bases line up with TRBD1. J was trimmed by 6 bases and V by 4 bases; bases with no gene match: 8. The CDR3 is 14 residues long. Germline V CDR1 and CDR2: MNHEY, SMNVEV (reference sequence). This chain's CDR3 is CASSSFPGQSEAFF. CDR3 nucleotide sequence: TGTGCCAGCAGTTCTTTTCCGGGACAGTCTGAAGCTTTCTTT.

This clonotype was observed many times. The J gene is TRBJ1-3, the V gene TRBV5-6; no firm D call. The CDR3 has 14 amino acids. Germline CDR1 SGHDT, CDR2 YYEEEE. V lost 1 base and J 0 bases, leaving 5 bases between the germline ends. CDR3 in amino acids: CASSLLLSGNTIYF. CDR3 DNA: TGTGCCAGCAGCTTGCTCCTCTCTGGAAACACCATATATTTT. The whole variable domain, filled in from reference TRBV5-6 and TRBJ1-3, reads DAGVTQSPTHLIKTRGQQVTLRCSPKSGHDTVSWYQQALGQGPQFIFQYYEEEERQRGNFPDRFSGHQFPNYSSELNVNALLLGDSALYLCASSLLLSGNTIYFGEGSWLTVV.

This clonotype came up many times. The chain joins TRBV6-5 to TRBJ1-5; 7 bases fit TRBD1. This CDR3 region has 15 residues. V shed 6 bases, J shed 1 base, and the junction held 6 bases outside the gene matches. Germline CDR1 reads MNHEY; CDR2 reads SVGAGI. The CDR3 region has the DNA TGTGCCAGCAGAGCCACAGGGGCAAGCAATCAGCCCCAGCATTTT. It yields the protein CASRATGASNQPQHF.

The genes are TRBV20-1 and TRBJ2-2; 8 bases are a match to TRBD1. Germline lookup yields CDR1 DFQATT and CDR2 SNEGSKA (reference sequence). The CDR3 runs to 14 residues. J lost 3 bases, V lost 6 bases, and 6 bases had no gene match. DNA of the CDR3: TGCAGTGCCCGGACAGGGAGTGACACCGGGGAGCTGTTTTTT. Translation gives CSARTGSDTGELFF.